The 2 T cell receptor beta chains below all came from one sample that was sequenced in a study of cytomegalovirus exposure and HLA in healthy donors (dated by TCRdb to between 2016 and 2019). The library was prepared using the immunoSEQ multiplex PCR assay. Imported from immuneACCESS, the table was reduced by TCRdb to in-frame sequences with V and J called. These copies leave out some clones; in studies compared against another copy, an unresolved V gene accounts for under half, and the cause of the remainder is not known. For this sample there are over 85,000 clones; 84% appear just once. Together, the top ten hold about 12% of the sample. Sample: PBMCs. All receptors come from a woman under 30 in good health and CMV-seropositive.

Only one count was recorded for this clone. J is TRBJ2-1 and V is TRBV9; D remains unclear. Trimming left V 0 bases short and J 2 bases short, with 9 bases between. From germline, CDR1 is SGDLS and CDR2 YYNGEE. The CDR3 runs 15 residues. CDR3 in DNA: TGTGCCAGCAGCGTAGCTACTTCACCCTACAATGAGCAGTTCTTC. It codes for CASSVATSPYNEQFF.

This chain joins TRBV11-3 and TRBJ2-1; D is ambiguous. The V end was cut by 1 base, the J end by 5 bases, with 6 bases between. CDR1 and CDR2 (germline): SGHNT, YENEEA. This CDR3 spans 13 amino acids. CDR3 in amino acids: CASSLARDNEQFF. DNA for the CDR3: TGTGCCAGCAGCTTAGCTAGAGACAATGAGCAGTTCTTC.